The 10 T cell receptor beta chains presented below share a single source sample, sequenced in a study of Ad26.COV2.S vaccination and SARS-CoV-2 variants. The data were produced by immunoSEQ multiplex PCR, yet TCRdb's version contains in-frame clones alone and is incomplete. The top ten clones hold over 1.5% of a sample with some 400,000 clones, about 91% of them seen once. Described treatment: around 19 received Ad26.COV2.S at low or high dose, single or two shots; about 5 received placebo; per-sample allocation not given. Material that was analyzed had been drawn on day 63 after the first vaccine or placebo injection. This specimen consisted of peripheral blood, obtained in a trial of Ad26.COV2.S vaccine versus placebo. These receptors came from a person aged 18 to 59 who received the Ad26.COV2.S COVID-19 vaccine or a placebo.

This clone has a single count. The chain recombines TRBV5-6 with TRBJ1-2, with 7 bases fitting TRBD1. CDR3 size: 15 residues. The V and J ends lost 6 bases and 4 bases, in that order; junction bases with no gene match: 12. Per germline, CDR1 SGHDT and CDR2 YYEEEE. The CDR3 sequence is CASTKGQVERYGYTF. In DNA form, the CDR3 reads TGTGCCAGCACCAAAGGACAGGTGGAGCGCTATGGCTACACCTTC.

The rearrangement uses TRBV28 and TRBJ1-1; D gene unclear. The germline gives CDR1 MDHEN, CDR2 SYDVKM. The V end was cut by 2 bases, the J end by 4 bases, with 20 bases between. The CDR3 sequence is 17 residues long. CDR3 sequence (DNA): TGTGCCAGCAGTTTACCAGGAGTCATTGTCGTGAGCACTGAAGCTTTCTTT. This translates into CASSLPGVIVVSTEAFF.

CDR3 DNA sequence: TGTGCCAGCAGCTTGTTCCGGAATGAGCAGTTCTTC. Translated: CASSLFRNEQFF. This chain uses TRBV5-8 with TRBJ2-1, with D hard to call. The CDR3 consists of 12 residues. Trimming left V 1 base short and J 7 bases short, with 6 bases between. From germline, CDR1 is SGHTS and CDR2 YDEGEE. The full variable domain, completed using reference TRBV5-8 and TRBJ2-1, is EAGVTQSPTHLIKTRGQQATLRCSPISGHTSVYWYQQALGLGLQFLLWYDEGEERNRGNFPPRFSGRQFPNYSSELNVNALELEDSALYLCASSLFRNEQFFGPGTRLTVL.

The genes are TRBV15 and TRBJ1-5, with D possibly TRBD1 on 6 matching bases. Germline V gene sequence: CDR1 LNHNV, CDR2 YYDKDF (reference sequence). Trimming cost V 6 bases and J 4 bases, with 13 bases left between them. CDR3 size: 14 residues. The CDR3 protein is CATSPDRLNQPQHF. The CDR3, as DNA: TGTGCCACCAGTCCTGACAGGTTGAATCAGCCCCAGCATTTT.

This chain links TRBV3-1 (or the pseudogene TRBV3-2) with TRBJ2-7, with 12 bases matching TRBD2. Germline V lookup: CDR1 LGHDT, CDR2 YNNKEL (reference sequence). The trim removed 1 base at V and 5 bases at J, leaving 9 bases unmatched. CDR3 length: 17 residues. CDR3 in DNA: TGTGCCAGCAGCCAAGTGGGGCTAGCGGGAGGGCCCCACGAGCAGTACTTC. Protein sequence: CASSQVGLAGGPHEQYF.

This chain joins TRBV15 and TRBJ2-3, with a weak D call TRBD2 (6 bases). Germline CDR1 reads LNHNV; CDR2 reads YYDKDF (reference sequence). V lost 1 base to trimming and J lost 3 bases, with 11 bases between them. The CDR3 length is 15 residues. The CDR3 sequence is CATSRGGDGTDTQYF. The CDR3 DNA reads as TGTGCCACCAGCAGAGGGGGGGACGGGACAGATACGCAGTATTTT. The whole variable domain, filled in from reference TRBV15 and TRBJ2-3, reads DAMVIQNPRYQVTQFGKPVTLSCSQTLNHNVMYWYQQKSSQAPKLLFHYYDKDFNNEADTPDNFQSRRPNTSFCFLDIRSPGLGDTAMYLCATSRGGDGTDTQYFGPGTRLTVL.

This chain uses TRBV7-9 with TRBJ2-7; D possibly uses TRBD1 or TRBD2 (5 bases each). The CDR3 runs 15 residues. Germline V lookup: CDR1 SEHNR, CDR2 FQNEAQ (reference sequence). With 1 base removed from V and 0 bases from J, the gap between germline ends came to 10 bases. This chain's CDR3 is CASSLESGSSYEQYF. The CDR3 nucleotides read TGTGCCAGCAGCTTAGAGTCAGGGAGCTCCTACGAGCAGTACTTC.

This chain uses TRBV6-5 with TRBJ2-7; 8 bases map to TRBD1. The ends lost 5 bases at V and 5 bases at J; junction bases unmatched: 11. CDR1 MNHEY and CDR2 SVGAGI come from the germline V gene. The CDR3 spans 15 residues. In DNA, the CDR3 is TGTGCCAGCAGTCTAGGGGGGACAGGAGCCCACGAGCAGTACTTC. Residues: CASSLGGTGAHEQYF.

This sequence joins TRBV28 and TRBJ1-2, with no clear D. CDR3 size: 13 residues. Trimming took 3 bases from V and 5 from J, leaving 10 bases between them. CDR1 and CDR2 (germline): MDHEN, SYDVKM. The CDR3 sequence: CASSFSEGYGYTF. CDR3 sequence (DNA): TGTGCCAGCAGTTTTTCGGAAGGGTATGGCTACACCTTC.

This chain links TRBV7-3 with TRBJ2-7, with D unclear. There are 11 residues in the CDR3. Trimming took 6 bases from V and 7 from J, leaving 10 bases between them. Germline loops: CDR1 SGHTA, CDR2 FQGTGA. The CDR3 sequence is CASSSGREQYF. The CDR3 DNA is TGTGCCAGCAGTTCCGGAAGAGAGCAGTACTTC.